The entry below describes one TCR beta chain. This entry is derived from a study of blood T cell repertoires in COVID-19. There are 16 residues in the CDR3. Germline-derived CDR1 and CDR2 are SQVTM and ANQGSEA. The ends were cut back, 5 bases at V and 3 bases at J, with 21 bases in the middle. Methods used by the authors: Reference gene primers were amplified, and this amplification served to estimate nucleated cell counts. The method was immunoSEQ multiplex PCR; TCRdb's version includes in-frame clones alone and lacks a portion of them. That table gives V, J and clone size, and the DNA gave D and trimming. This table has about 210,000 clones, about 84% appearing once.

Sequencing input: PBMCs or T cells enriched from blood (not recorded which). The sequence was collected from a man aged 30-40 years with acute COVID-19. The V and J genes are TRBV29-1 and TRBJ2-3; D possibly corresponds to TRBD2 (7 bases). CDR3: CSVLGGGALRTDTQYF. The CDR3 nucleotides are TGCAGCGTTCTAGGTGGGGGGGCTCTGAGGACAGATACGCAGTATTTT.